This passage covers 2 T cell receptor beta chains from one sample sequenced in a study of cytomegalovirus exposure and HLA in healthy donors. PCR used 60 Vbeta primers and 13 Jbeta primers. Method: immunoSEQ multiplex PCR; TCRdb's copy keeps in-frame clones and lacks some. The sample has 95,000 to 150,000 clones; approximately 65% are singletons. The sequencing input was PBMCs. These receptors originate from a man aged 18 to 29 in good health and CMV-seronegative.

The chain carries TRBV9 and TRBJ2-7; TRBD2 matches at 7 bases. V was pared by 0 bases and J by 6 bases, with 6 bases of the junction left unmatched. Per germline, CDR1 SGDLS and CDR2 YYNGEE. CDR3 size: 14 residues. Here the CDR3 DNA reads TGTGCCAGCAGCGTAGACGGGGGGTCTTCCGAGCAGTACTTC. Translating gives CASSVDGGSSEQYF. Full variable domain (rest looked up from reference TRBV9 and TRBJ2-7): DSGVTQTPKHLITATGQRVTLRCSPRSGDLSVYWYQQSLDQGLQFLIQYYNGEERAKGNILERFSAQQFPDLHSELNLSSLELGDSALYFCASSVDGGSSEQYFGPGTRLTVT.

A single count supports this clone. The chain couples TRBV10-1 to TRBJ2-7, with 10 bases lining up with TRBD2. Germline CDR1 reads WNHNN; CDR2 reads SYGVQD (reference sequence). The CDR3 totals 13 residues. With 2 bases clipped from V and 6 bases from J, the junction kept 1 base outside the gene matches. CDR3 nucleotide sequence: TGCGCCAGCAGTGAGGGGACTAGCGTCGAGCAGTACTTC. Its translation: CASSEGTSVEQYF.